This T cell receptor (beta chain) originates from a study of blood T cell repertoires in COVID-19. Overall study context: Material from acute and convalescent COVID-19 was sourced from the United States, Italy and Spain. From T cells, B-cell-depleted T cells, or PBMCs came the material, which was cDNA or gDNA.

In the original analysis: Quantification of nucleated cells was approximated via reference gene primer amplification. Clones were sequenced by immunoSEQ multiplex PCR, and TCRdb holds only the in-frame ones, with some missing. The V and J calls and clone size are taken from that table; D and trimming were inferred from the DNA. The table lists tens of thousands of clones, roughly 88% of them singletons. Per the germline V gene, CDR1 is MDHEN and CDR2 is SYDVKM. V was clipped by 4 bases and J by 6 bases; unmatched bases: 5. This CDR3 comprises 14 residues. The sample taken for sequencing was peripheral blood. The receptor was isolated from a woman aged 45-65 years in a cohort sampled during active COVID-19. The V and J genes are TRBV28 and TRBJ1-4; 7 bases are shared with TRBD1. In DNA form, the CDR3 reads TGTGCCAGCAGTTCCGGGACAGCCCATGAAAAACTGTTTTTT. Translated, it gives CASSSGTAHEKLFF.